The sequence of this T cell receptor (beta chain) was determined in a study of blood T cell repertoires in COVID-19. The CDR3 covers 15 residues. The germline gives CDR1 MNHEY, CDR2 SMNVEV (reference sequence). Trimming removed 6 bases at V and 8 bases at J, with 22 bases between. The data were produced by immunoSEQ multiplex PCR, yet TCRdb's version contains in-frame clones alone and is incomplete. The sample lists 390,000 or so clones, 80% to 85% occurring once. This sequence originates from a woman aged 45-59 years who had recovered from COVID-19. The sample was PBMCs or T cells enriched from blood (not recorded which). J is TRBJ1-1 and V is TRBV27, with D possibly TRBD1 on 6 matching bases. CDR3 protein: CASRIRVGTPTEAFF. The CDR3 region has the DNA TGTGCCAGCAGGATACGGGTTGGGACACCGACAGAAGCTTTCTTT.